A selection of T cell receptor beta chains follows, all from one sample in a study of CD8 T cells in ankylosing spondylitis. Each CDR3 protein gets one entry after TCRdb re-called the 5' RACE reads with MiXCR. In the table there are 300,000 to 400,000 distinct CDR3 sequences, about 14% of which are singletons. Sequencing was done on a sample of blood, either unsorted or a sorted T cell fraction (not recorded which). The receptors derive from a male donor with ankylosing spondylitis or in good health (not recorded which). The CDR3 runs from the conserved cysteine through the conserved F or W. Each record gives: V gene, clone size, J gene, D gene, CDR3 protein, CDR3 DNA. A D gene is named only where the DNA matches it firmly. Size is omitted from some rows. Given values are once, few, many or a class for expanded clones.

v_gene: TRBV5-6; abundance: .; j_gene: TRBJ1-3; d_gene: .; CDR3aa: CASSIVRLGNTIYF; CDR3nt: TGTGCCAGCAGCATCGTCAGGCTTGGAAACACCATATATTTT
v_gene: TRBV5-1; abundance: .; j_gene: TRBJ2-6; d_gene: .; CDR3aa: CASGKGGSGANVLTF; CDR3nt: TGCGCCAGCGGAAAAGGGGGCTCTGGGGCCAACGTCCTGACTTTC
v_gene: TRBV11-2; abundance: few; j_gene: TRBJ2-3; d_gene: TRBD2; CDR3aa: CASSSRGSAGAKDTQYF; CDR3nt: TGTGCCAGCAGCTCCAGAGGTTCAGCGGGAGCAAAAGATACGCAGTATTTT
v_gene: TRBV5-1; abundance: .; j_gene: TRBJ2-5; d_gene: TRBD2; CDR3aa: CASSLNGGAIETQYF; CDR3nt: TGCGCCAGCAGCTTGAACGGGGGGGCCATAGAGACCCAGTACTTC
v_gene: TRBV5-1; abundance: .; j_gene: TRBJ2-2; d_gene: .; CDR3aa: CASSRPGANTGELFF; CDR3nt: TGCGCCAGCAGCCGTCCGGGGGCCAACACCGGGGAGCTGTTTTTT
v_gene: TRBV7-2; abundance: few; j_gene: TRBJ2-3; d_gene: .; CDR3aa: CASSLAVGDTQYF; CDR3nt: TGTGCCAGCAGCTTAGCGGTGGGGGATACGCAGTATTTT
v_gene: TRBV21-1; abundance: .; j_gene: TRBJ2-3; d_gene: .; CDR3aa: CASSPFAGDDTQYF; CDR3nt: TGTGCCAGCAGCCCCTTTGCCGGGGACGATACGCAGTATTTT
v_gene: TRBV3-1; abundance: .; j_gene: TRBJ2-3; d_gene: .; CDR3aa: CASSQFGTDTQYF; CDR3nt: TGTGCCAGCAGCCAATTCGGCACAGATACGCAGTATTTT
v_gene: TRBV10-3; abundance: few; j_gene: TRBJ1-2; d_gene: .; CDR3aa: CAISTVSGDGYTF; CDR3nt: TGTGCCATCAGTACAGTCAGCGGGGATGGCTACACCTTC
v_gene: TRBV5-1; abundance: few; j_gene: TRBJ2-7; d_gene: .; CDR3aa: CASSPGLLYEQYF; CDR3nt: TGCGCCAGCAGCCCGGGACTCCTCTACGAGCAGTACTTC
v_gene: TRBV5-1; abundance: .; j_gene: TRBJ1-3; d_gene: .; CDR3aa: CASSLDARGSSGNTIYF; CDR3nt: TGCGCCAGCAGCTTAGATGCGCGGGGGTCGTCCGGAAACACCATATATTTT
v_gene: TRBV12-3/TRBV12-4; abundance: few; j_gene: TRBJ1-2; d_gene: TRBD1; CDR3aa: CASSRDSVNYGYTF; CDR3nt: TGTGCCAGCAGTCGGGACAGCGTTAACTATGGCTACACCTTC
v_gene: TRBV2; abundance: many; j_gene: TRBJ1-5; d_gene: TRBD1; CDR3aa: CASSEGQGNQPQHF; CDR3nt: TGTGCCAGCAGTGAAGGACAGGGGAATCAGCCCCAGCATTTT
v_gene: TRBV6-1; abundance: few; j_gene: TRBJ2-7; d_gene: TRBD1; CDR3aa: CASGRDSGIYEQYF; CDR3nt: TGTGCCAGCGGCCGGGACAGCGGTATCTACGAGCAGTACTTC
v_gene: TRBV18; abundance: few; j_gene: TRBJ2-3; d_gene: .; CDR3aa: CASSSGPPGGTDTQYF; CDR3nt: TGTGCCAGCTCATCGGGGCCACCCGGGGGCACAGATACGCAGTATTTT
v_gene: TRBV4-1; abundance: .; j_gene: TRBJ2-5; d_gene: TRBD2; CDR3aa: CASSDRLAPEETQYF; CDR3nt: TGCGCCAGCAGCGATCGACTAGCGCCGGAAGAGACCCAGTACTTC